The rows below give T cell receptor beta chains drawn from one sample of a study of T cells after yellow fever vaccination. TCRdb re-derived calls from the 5' RACE reads in MiXCR, one entry per CDR3 protein. The repertoire includes over 110,000 distinct CDR3 sequences, less than 9.5% of them detected once, and roughly 0.73% sits in the top ten. The sample here was CD4+ T cells sorted from PBMCs, taken 5 days after the yellow fever booster vaccination. The receptors were sampled from a man aged 25 to 40 who received the YFV17D yellow fever vaccine. The CDR3 runs from the conserved cysteine through the conserved F or W. A D gene is named only where the DNA matches it firmly. Clone size is not always given. Where it is, it says once, few, many or a class for expanded clones.

size: -
D: TRBD1
V: TRBV5-5
J: TRBJ2-7
CDR3: CAMGHRDSSYEQYF
DNA: TGTGCCATGGGCCACAGGGACAGCTCCTACGAGCAGTACTTC

size: many
D: TRBD2
V: TRBV12-3/TRBV12-4
J: TRBJ2-1
CDR3: CASSLDLLATSYNEQFF
DNA: TGTGCCAGCAGTTTGGATCTACTAGCGACCTCCTACAATGAGCAGTTCTTC

size: many
D: TRBD2
V: TRBV20-1
J: TRBJ2-3
CDR3: CSASGLAGDGDTQYF
DNA: TGCAGTGCTAGCGGTCTAGCGGGAGATGGAGATACGCAGTATTTT

size: -
D: TRBD2
V: TRBV9
J: TRBJ2-5
CDR3: CASSGSGRARETQYF
DNA: TGTGCCAGCAGCGGGAGCGGGAGGGCCCGGGAGACCCAGTACTTC

size: few
D: -
V: TRBV30
J: TRBJ2-3
CDR3: CAWSTDTQYF
DNA: TGTGCCTGGAGTACAGATACGCAGTATTTT

size: many
D: -
V: TRBV7-2
J: TRBJ2-5
CDR3: CASSLEGPRGETQYF
DNA: TGTGCCAGCAGCTTAGAGGGGCCTAGGGGAGAGACCCAGTACTTC

size: -
D: -
V: TRBV7-9
J: TRBJ1-2
CDR3: CASSGDDRIRYGYTF
DNA: TGTGCCAGCAGCGGAGACGACAGGATTCGCTATGGCTACACCTTC

size: many
D: TRBD1
V: TRBV5-8
J: TRBJ2-7
CDR3: CASSLSGQPAYEQYF
DNA: TGTGCCAGCAGCTTATCGGGACAGCCTGCCTACGAGCAGTACTTC

size: -
D: TRBD1
V: TRBV7-9
J: TRBJ2-7
CDR3: CASSPKAQGVDEQYF
DNA: TGTGCCAGCAGCCCCAAGGCACAGGGGGTCGACGAGCAGTACTTC

size: many
D: TRBD2
V: TRBV4-2
J: TRBJ2-7
CDR3: CASSPQREGSYEQYF
DNA: TGTGCCAGCAGCCCTCAGCGGGAGGGATCCTACGAGCAGTACTTC

size: -
D: -
V: TRBV29-1
J: TRBJ2-6
CDR3: CSAQTGGNQPFSGANVLTF
DNA: TGCAGCGCCCAAACGGGGGGCAATCAGCCTTTTAGTGGGGCCAACGTCCTGACTTTC

size: few
D: TRBD2
V: TRBV11-2
J: TRBJ2-5
CDR3: CASSRGLAGYQETQYF
DNA: TGTGCCAGCAGCCGGGGACTAGCGGGCTACCAAGAGACCCAGTACTTC

size: many
D: -
V: TRBV5-1
J: TRBJ2-2
CDR3: CASSLRQVLGAGELFF
DNA: TGCGCCAGCAGCTTGAGACAGGTCCTAGGGGCCGGGGAGCTGTTTTTT

size: many
D: TRBD2
V: TRBV5-1
J: TRBJ2-1
CDR3: CASSAAGLAGYNEQFF
DNA: TGCGCCAGCAGCGCCGCGGGACTAGCGGGATACAATGAGCAGTTCTTC

size: -
D: -
V: TRBV9
J: TRBJ2-3
CDR3: CASNRRRASSTDTQYF
DNA: TGTGCCAGCAACCGACGTCGGGCTTCCAGCACAGATACGCAGTATTTT

size: many
D: TRBD2
V: TRBV11-1
J: TRBJ2-1
CDR3: CASRGTSGINFYNEQFF
DNA: TGTGCCAGCAGAGGGACTAGCGGGATCAATTTCTACAATGAGCAGTTCTTC

size: many
D: -
V: TRBV28
J: TRBJ2-7
CDR3: CASSFPSGQRYEQYF
DNA: TGTGCCAGCAGTTTCCCTTCGGGACAACGGTACGAGCAGTACTTC

size: many
D: TRBD1
V: TRBV23-1
J: TRBJ2-1
CDR3: CASLRWDRVDNEQFF
DNA: TGCGCCAGCTTACGATGGGACAGGGTGGACAATGAGCAGTTCTTC

size: many
D: -
V: TRBV20-1
J: TRBJ2-1
CDR3: CSASNVLAGTYNEQFF
DNA: TGCAGTGCTTCAAACGTTCTCGCGGGAACCTACAATGAGCAGTTCTTC

size: many
D: TRBD2
V: TRBV7-2
J: TRBJ2-7
CDR3: CASSYKSTSGSSYEQYF
DNA: TGTGCCAGCAGCTACAAATCTACTAGCGGGAGCTCCTACGAGCAGTACTTC

size: many
D: -
V: TRBV3-1
J: TRBJ2-4
CDR3: CASSQDRGGHKNIQYF
DNA: TGTGCCAGCAGCCAAGATAGAGGGGGACACAAAAACATTCAGTACTTC

size: many
D: TRBD2
V: TRBV5-1
J: TRBJ2-1
CDR3: CASRGLAGDNEQFF
DNA: TGCGCCAGCAGAGGCCTAGCGGGAGATAATGAGCAGTTCTTC

size: few
D: -
V: TRBV7-2
J: TRBJ2-1
CDR3: CASSINAYNEQFF
DNA: TGTGCCAGCAGCATCAATGCTTACAATGAGCAGTTCTTC

size: few
D: TRBD2
V: TRBV5-4
J: TRBJ2-1
CDR3: CASSPFLAGGRNEQFF
DNA: TGTGCCAGCAGCCCCTTCTTAGCGGGAGGGCGTAATGAGCAGTTCTTC

size: many
D: -
V: TRBV25-1
J: TRBJ1-1
CDR3: CASSEYLEAFF
DNA: TGTGCCAGCAGTGAATACCTAGAAGCTTTCTTT

size: many
D: -
V: TRBV28
J: TRBJ2-2
CDR3: CASRDSHTGELFF
DNA: TGTGCCAGCAGGGACAGTCACACCGGGGAGCTGTTTTTT

size: many
D: TRBD1
V: TRBV29-1
J: TRBJ2-1
CDR3: CSVNGRGEDRGVREQFF
DNA: TGCAGCGTTAACGGTCGGGGCGAGGACAGGGGTGTACGTGAGCAGTTCTTC

size: many
D: -
V: TRBV10-3
J: TRBJ2-5
CDR3: CAISNRGLQETQYF
DNA: TGTGCCATCAGTAATCGGGGTTTACAAGAGACCCAGTACTTC

size: few
D: -
V: TRBV11-2
J: TRBJ2-3
CDR3: CASSFPAGGARDTQYF
DNA: TGTGCCAGCAGCTTTCCTGCGGGTGGAGCGCGAGATACGCAGTATTTT

size: few
D: TRBD2
V: TRBV12-3/TRBV12-4
J: TRBJ2-7
CDR3: CASSLASGAYEQYF
DNA: TGTGCCAGCAGTTTGGCTAGCGGCGCCTACGAGCAGTACTTC

size: many
D: TRBD2
V: TRBV19
J: TRBJ2-1
CDR3: CASNRAAGVPNEQFF
DNA: TGTGCCAGTAACCGTGCAGCGGGAGTACCGAATGAGCAGTTCTTC

size: many
D: TRBD1
V: TRBV20-1
J: TRBJ2-1
CDR3: CSASDRDYNEQFF
DNA: TGCAGTGCCTCGGACAGGGACTACAATGAGCAGTTCTTC

size: many
D: TRBD2
V: TRBV7-2
J: TRBJ2-3
CDR3: CASSLASGKTDTQYF
DNA: TGTGCCAGCAGCTTAGCTAGCGGGAAAACAGATACGCAGTATTTT

size: -
D: -
V: TRBV5-1
J: TRBJ2-6
CDR3: CASSLAISGANVLTF
DNA: TGCGCCAGCAGCTTGGCAATCTCTGGGGCCAACGTCCTGACTTTC

size: many
D: -
V: TRBV20-1
J: TRBJ2-2
CDR3: CSARLGTGELFF
DNA: TGCAGTGCCCGACTTGGCACCGGGGAGCTGTTTTTT

size: many
D: -
V: TRBV20-1
J: TRBJ2-2
CDR3: CSARGRGVDGELFF
DNA: TGCAGTGCTAGAGGTCGTGGAGTAGACGGGGAGCTGTTTTTT

size: many
D: TRBD2
V: TRBV27
J: TRBJ2-3
CDR3: CASRQLGLAGTDTQYF
DNA: TGTGCCAGCAGGCAACTGGGACTAGCTGGCACAGATACGCAGTATTTT

size: many
D: TRBD2
V: TRBV5-4
J: TRBJ2-5
CDR3: CASSPTSTSGLETQYF
DNA: TGTGCCAGCAGCCCTACCTCGACTAGCGGGTTGGAGACCCAGTACTTC

size: many
D: -
V: TRBV5-1
J: TRBJ2-7
CDR3: CASSSDADTHEQYF
DNA: TGCGCCAGCAGCTCGGATGCGGACACCCACGAGCAGTACTTC

size: -
D: TRBD2
V: TRBV5-4
J: TRBJ2-1
CDR3: CASSRLAGDDNEQFF
DNA: TGTGCCAGCAGCCGACTAGCGGGAGATGACAATGAGCAGTTCTTC

size: -
D: -
V: TRBV27
J: TRBJ2-7
CDR3: CASSSGTRSYEQYF
DNA: TGTGCCAGCAGTTCCGGGACAAGGTCCTACGAGCAGTACTTC

size: many
D: TRBD2
V: TRBV12-3/TRBV12-4
J: TRBJ2-1
CDR3: CASIPGTSGLPEFF
DNA: TGTGCCAGCATCCCCGGGACTAGCGGTCTCCCGGAGTTCTTC

size: -
D: TRBD2
V: TRBV5-1
J: TRBJ2-7
CDR3: CASSTGLAGTYEQYF
DNA: TGCGCCAGCAGCACGGGACTAGCGGGGACCTACGAGCAGTACTTC

size: many
D: -
V: TRBV18
J: TRBJ2-2
CDR3: CASSPQKATTGELFF
DNA: TGTGCCAGCTCACCACAAAAGGCTACCACCGGGGAGCTGTTTTTT